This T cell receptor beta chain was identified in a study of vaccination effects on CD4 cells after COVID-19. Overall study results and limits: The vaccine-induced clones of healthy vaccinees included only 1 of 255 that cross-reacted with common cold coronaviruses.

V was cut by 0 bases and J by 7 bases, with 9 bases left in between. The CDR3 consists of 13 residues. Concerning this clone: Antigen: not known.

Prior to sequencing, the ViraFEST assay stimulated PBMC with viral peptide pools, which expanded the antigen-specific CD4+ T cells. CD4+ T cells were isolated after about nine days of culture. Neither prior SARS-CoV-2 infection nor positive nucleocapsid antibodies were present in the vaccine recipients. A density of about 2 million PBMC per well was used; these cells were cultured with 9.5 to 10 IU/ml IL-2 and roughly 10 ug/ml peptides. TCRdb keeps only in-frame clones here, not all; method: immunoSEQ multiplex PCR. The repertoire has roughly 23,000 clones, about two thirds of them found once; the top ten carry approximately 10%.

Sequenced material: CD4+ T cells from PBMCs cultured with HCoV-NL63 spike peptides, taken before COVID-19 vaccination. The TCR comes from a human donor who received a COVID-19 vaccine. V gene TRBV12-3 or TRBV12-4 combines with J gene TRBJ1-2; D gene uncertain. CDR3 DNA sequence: TGTGCCAGCAGTTTAGCGGGTCGAACTGGCTACACCTTC. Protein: CASSLAGRTGYTF.